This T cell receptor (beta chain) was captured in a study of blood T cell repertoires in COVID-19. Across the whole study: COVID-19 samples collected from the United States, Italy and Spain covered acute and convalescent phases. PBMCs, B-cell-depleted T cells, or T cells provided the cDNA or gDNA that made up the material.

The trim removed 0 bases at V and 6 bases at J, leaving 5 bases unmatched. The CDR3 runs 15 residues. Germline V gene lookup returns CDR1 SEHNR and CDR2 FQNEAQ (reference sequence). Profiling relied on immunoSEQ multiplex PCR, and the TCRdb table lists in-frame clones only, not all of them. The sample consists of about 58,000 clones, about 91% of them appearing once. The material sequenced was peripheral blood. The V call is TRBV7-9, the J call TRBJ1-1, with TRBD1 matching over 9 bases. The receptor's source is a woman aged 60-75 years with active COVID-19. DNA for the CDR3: TGTGCCAGCAGCTTAGCAACAGGGGGCGGACCTGAAGCTTTCTTT. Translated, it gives CASSLATGGGPEAFF.